What follows describes a single T cell receptor beta chain. Its antigen is currently unknown. The data originate from a study of OX40 agonist ivuxolimab in advanced cancers. Study context: Prior anti-PD-1, anti-PD-L1 or anti-CTLA-4 therapy was allowed; approximately 40% had some.

Overall study findings and caveats: Among the lowest peripheral clonal expansion occurred in 0.1-3.0 mg/kg partial responders. Normalized T-cell clonal expansion was also low in a subset of nonresponders.

This CDR3 comprises 15 residues. The germline V gene has CDR1 MNHEY and CDR2 SVGAGI. V lost 0 bases and J lost 4, with 12 bases in between. This table comes from immunoSEQ multiplex PCR, and its TCRdb copy is limited to in-frame clones, with some not included. This table has about 54,000 clones, about nine tenths appearing once. The investigators sampled blood at baseline, at cycle 4 day 1, and at cycle 7 day 1. This chain joins TRBV6-5 and TRBJ2-5; maybe TRBD1 (6 bases). The receptor's source is an adult with an advanced solid tumor such as melanoma, head and neck, liver or kidney cancer. Material: CD4+ or CD8+ T cells sorted from blood, obtained in a trial of the OX40 agonist ivuxolimab. For the CDR3, the DNA is TGTGCCAGCAGTTACTCAATGGTCAGGGGAGAGACCCAGTACTTC. Amino acid sequence: CASSYSMVRGETQYF.